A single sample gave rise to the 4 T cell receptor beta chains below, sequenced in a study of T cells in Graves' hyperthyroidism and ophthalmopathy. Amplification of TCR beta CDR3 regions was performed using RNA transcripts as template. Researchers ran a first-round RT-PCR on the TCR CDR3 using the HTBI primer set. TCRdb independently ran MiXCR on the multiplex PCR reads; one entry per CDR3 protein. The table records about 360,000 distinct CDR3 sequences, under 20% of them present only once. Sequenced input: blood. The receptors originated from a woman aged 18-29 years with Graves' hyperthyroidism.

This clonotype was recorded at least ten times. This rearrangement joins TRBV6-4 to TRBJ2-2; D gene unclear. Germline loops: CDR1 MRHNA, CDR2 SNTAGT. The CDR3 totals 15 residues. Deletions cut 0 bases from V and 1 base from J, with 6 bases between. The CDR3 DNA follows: TGTGCCAGCAGTGACTCCCATGAGAACACCGGGGAGCTGTTTTTT. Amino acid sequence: CASSDSHENTGELFF.

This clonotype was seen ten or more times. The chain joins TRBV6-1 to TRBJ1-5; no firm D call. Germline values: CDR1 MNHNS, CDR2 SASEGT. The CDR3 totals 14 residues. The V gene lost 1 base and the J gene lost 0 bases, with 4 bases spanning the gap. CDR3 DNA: TGTGCCAGCAGTGAAGGCAGTAGCAATCAGCCCCAGCATTTT. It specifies CASSEGSSNQPQHF.

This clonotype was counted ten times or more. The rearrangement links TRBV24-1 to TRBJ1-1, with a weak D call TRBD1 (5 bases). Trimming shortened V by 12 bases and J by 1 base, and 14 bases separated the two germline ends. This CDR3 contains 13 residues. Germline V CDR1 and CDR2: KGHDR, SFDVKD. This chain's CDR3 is CACGDEPNTEAFF. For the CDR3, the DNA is TGTGCCTGCGGGGACGAACCGAACACTGAAGCTTTCTTT.

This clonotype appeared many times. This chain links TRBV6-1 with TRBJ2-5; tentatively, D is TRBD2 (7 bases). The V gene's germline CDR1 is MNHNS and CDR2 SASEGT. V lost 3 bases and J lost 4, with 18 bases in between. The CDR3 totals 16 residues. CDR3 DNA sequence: TGTGCCAGCAGTGATTTGGGGGCGCTAGCGGCAGAGACCCAGTACTTC. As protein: CASSDLGALAAETQYF.